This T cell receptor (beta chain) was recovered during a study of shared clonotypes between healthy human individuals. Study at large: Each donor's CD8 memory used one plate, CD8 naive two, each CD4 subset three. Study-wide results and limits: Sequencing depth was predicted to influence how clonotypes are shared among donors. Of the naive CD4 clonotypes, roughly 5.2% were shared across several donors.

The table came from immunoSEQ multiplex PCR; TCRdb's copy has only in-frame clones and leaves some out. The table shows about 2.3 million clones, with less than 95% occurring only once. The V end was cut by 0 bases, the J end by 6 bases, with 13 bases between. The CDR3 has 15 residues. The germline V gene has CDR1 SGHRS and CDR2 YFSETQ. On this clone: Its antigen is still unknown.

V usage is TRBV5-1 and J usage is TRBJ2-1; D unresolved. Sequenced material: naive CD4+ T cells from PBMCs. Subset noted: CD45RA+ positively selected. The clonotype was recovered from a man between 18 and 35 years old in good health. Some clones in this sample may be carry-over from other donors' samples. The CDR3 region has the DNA TGCGCCAGCAGCTTGGGAGGTTCATTTGTCAATGAGCAGTTCTTC. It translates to CASSLGGSFVNEQFF.